Each of the 18 T cell receptor beta chains below was sequenced from the same sample in a study of Graves' ophthalmopathy and Graves' hyperthyroidism. Beta-chain TCR CDR3 regions were amplified from RNA transcripts. A first-round RT-PCR used HTBI primers, followed by a second-round multiplex PCR. Via MiXCR, TCRdb re-called the multiplex PCR reads, giving one row per CDR3 protein. The data show roughly 420,000 distinct CDR3 sequences, with under 25% seen just once and roughly 3.2% held by the top ten. The source material was peripheral blood. All receptors derive from a woman aged 18-29 years with stable Graves' hyperthyroidism.

This clonotype was seen ten or more times. The DNA of the CDR3 is TGCGCCAGCAGCACCCGACGGACCACGCACGGGCAGTACTTC. This gives the protein CASSTRRTTHGQYF. V gene TRBV10-2 combines with J gene TRBJ2-7; no definite D call. V dropped 6 bases and J dropped 9 bases, with 21 bases sitting between them. This CDR3 has 14 residues. CDR1 is WSHSY, CDR2 SAAADI, per germline.

This clonotype was counted at least ten times. This chain links TRBV13 with TRBJ1-5; D is undetermined. The CDR3 length is 13 residues. Germline V gene lookup returns CDR1 PRHDT and CDR2 FYEKMQ (reference sequence). Trimming pared 2 bases from V and 4 bases from J, leaving 6 bases between. CDR3 protein: CASSLRPNQPQHF. The CDR3 nucleotides read TGTGCCAGCAGCTTACGGCCTAATCAGCCCCAGCATTTT.

The gene calls are TRBV28 and TRBJ2-5; 12 bases line up with TRBD1. CDR3 size: 16 residues. The V gene end was trimmed by 4 bases and the J gene end by 5 bases; junction bases not matched to a gene: 8. Germline V gene data show CDR1 as MDHEN and CDR2 as SYDVKM. The CDR3 region has the DNA TGTGCCAGCAGTTCCCCCGGGACAGGGGGCCGGGAGACCCAGTACTTC. It yields the protein CASSSPGTGGRETQYF.

This clonotype has ten or more counts. The CDR3 nucleotides read TGCAGTGCCTGGGACTGGGAGCAATACGAGCAGTACTTC. It specifies CSAWDWEQYEQYF. The chain uses TRBV20-1 and TRBJ2-7; D is perhaps TRBD2 (6 bases). Germline CDR1 DFQATT, CDR2 SNEGSKA (reference sequence). Trimming removed 6 bases at V and 4 bases at J, with 16 bases between. CDR3 length: 13 residues.

A note on this clonotype: An end of the junction does not agree with germline; a read error may underlie this. The rearrangement links TRBV12-3 or TRBV12-4 to TRBJ2-5; weak D call: TRBD2 (5 bases). CDR3 length equals 14 residues. The CDR3 spells CASSSFLSAEAQYF. CDR3 nucleotides: TGTGCCAGTAGTTCCTTCTTATCGGCGGAGGCCCAGTACTTC.

This clonotype has at least ten counts. V gene TRBV5-1 combines with J gene TRBJ1-1; the match to TRBD1 covers 7 bases. The J segment lost 1 base and the V segment lost 4 bases, leaving 7 bases of the junction unmatched. This CDR3 has 15 amino acids. Germline loops: CDR1 SGHRS, CDR2 YFSETQ. The CDR3 bases are TGCGCCAGCAGCCTCCAGACAGGGTCGAACACTGAAGCTTTCTTT. Amino acid sequence: CASSLQTGSNTEAFF.

This clonotype was counted at least ten times. V is TRBV20-1 and J is TRBJ2-5; 16 bases agree with TRBD2. CDR3 size: 16 residues. Germline values: CDR1 DFQATT, CDR2 SNEGSKA (reference sequence). J was trimmed by 4 bases and V by 3 bases; bases with no gene match: 5. CDR3 nucleotides: TGCAGTGCTAGCGGGGGACTAGCGGGAGGGACAGAGACCCAGTACTTC. This codes for CSASGGLAGGTETQYF.

The chain has TRBV6-1 and TRBJ2-5; 10 bases fit TRBD1. Germline-derived CDR1 and CDR2 are MNHNS and SASEGT. V was clipped by 0 bases and J by 5 bases; unmatched bases: 6. The CDR3 loop spans 16 amino acids. This CDR3 reads CASSEAPGQGKETQYF. The CDR3 DNA reads TGTGCCAGCAGTGAAGCGCCGGGACAGGGGAAGGAGACCCAGTACTTC.

This clonotype has a count of ten or more. The rearrangement joins TRBV20-1 to TRBJ2-2; D may be TRBD2 (7 bases). This CDR3 has 13 residues. V was cut by 6 bases and J by 7 bases, with 15 bases left in between. Germline CDR1 reads DFQATT; CDR2 reads SNEGSKA (reference sequence). The CDR3 nucleotides read TGCAGTGCAGGAACGGGGGGCCACGGGGAGCTGTTTTTT. This gives the protein CSAGTGGHGELFF.

V usage is TRBV9 and J usage is TRBJ2-7; D remains unclear. The germline gives CDR1 SGDLS, CDR2 YYNGEE. Trimming took 0 bases from V and 7 from J, leaving 11 bases between them. This CDR3 spans 13 amino acids. CDR3 sequence reads: CASSVEASREQYF. The CDR3 DNA reads TGTGCCAGCAGCGTAGAGGCCAGTAGGGAGCAGTACTTC.

This chain links TRBV12-3 or TRBV12-4 with TRBJ2-5; a weak D match, TRBD2 (5 bases). V lost 4 bases and J 7 bases, leaving 10 bases between the germline ends. This CDR3 contains 12 residues. The CDR3 bases are TGTGCCAGCAGTTCCGAGGGTGCGACCCAGTACTTC. This gives the protein CASSSEGATQYF.

The chain couples TRBV7-2 to TRBJ2-7, with 7 positions matching TRBD2. Germline V gene lookup returns CDR1 SGHTA and CDR2 FQGNSA. Trimming removed 5 bases from V and 3 bases from J; junction bases left unmatched: 7. CDR3 length: 14 residues. DNA for the CDR3: TGTGCCAGCAGCCCGCCTAGCGGAGTCTACGAGCAGTACTTC. Amino acid sequence: CASSPPSGVYEQYF.

At least ten counts were recorded for this clonotype. The chain has TRBV12-3 or TRBV12-4 and TRBJ2-7; perhaps TRBD2 as D (6 bases). Trimming left V 3 bases short and J 8 bases short, with 11 bases between. The CDR3 totals 12 residues. CDR3 protein: CASSFTGVKQYF. The CDR3 DNA reads TGTGCCAGCAGTTTTACGGGAGTCAAGCAGTACTTC.

This chain joins TRBV28 and TRBJ1-5; 9 nucleotides agree with TRBD1. Germline CDR1 MDHEN, CDR2 SYDVKM. V trimming: 4 bases; J trimming: 7 bases; junction bases outside the gene matches: 11. The CDR3 is 16 residues long. This CDR3 reads CASSSVGTGRGQPQHF. CDR3 bases: TGTGCCAGCAGTTCCGTAGGGACAGGGAGGGGACAGCCCCAGCATTTT.

This clonotype showed up many times. The chain is built from TRBV7-2 and TRBJ1-6; D gene unclear. With 6 bases removed from V and 6 bases from J, the gap between germline ends came to 15 bases. The CDR3 runs to 15 residues. CDR1 and CDR2 from the germline V gene are SGHTA and FQGNSA. CDR3 amino acids: CASRPATFSNSPLHF. The CDR3 nucleotides are TGTGCCAGCAGACCGGCGACATTTTCTAATTCACCCCTCCACTTT.

For this clonotype: A clone one base away is much larger, so this may be a read error. The chain uses TRBV19 and TRBJ1-1; 7 nucleotides agree with TRBD1. The CDR3 has 15 residues. Per the germline V gene, CDR1 is LNHDA and CDR2 is SQIVND (reference sequence). The CDR3 bases are TGTGCCAGTAGTATAGCTGGGACAGCGAACACTGAAGCTTGCTTT. Its translation: CASSIAGTANTEACF.

This clonotype was detected many times. V and J are TRBV11-2 and TRBJ2-2; D gene uncertain. There are 13 residues in the CDR3. With 5 bases removed from V and 9 bases from J, the gap between germline ends came to 13 bases. Germline-derived CDR1 and CDR2 are SGHAT and FQNNGV. In DNA form, the CDR3 reads TGTGCCAGCAGCCCAAGTAGTCTCCGGGAGCTGTTTTTT. It codes for CASSPSSLRELFF.

Notes on this clonotype: This may come from a read error, since a much larger clone is one base off. The gene calls are TRBV20-1 and TRBJ1-5; D ambiguous. CDR3 length: 14 residues. The germline V gene has CDR1 DFQATT and CDR2 SNEGSKA (reference sequence). CDR3 nucleotide sequence: TGCAGTGCTAGAGATCCCCTCACCAATCAGCCCCATCATTTT. Protein product: CSARDPLTNQPHHF.